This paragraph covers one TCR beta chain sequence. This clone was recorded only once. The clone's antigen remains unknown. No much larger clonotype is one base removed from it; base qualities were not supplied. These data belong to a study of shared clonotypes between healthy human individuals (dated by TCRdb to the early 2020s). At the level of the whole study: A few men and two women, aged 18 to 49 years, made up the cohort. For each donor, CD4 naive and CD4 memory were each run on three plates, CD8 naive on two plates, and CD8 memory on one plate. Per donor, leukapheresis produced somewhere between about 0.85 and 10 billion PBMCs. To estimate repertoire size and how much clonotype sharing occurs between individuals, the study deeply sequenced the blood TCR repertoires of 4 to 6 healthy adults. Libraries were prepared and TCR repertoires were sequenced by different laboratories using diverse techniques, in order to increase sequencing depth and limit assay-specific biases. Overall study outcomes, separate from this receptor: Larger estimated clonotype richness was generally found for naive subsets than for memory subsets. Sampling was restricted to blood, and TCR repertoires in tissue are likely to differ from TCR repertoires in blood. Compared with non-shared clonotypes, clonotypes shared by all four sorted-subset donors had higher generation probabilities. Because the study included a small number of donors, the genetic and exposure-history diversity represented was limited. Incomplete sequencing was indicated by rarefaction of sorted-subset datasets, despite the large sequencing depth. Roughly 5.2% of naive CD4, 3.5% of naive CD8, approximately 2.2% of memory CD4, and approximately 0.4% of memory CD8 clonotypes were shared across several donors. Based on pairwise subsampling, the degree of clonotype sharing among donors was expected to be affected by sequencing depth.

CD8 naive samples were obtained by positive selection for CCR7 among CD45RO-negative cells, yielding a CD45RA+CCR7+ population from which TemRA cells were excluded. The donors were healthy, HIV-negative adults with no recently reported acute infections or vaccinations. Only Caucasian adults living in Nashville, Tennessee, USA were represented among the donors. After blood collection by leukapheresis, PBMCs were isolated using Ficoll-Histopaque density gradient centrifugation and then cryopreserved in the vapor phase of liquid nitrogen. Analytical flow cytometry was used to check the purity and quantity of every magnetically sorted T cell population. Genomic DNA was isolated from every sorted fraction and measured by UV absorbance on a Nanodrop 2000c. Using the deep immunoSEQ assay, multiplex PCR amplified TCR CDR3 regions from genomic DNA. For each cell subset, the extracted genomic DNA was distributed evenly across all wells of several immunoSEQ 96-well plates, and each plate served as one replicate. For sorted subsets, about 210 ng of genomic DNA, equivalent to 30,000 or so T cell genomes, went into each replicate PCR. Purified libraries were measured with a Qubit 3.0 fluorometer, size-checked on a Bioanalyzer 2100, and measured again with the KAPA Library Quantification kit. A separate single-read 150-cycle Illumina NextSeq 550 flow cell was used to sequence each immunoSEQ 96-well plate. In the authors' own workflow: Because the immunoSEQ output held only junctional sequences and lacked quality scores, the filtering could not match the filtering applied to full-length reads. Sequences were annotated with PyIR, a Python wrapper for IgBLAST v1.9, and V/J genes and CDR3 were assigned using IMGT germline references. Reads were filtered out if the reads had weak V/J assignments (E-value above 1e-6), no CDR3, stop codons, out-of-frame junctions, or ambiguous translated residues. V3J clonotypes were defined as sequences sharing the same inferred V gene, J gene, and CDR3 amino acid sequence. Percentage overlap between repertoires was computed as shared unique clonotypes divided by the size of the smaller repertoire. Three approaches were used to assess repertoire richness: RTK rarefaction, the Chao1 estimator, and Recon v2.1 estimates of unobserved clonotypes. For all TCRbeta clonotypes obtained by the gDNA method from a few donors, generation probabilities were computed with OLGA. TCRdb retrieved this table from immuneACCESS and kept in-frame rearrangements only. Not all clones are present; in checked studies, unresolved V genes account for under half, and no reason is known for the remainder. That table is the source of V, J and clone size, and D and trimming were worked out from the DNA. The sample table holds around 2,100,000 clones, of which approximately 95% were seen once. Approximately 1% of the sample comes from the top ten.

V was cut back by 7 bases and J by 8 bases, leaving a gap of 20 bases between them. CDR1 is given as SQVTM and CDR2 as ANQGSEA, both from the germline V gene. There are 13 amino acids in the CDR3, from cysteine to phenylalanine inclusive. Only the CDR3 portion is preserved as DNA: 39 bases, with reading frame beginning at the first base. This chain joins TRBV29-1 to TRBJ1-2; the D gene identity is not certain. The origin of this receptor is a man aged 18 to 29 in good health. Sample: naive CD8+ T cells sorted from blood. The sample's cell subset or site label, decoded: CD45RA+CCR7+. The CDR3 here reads CSATPEGSPGYTF. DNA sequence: TGCAGCGCTACCCCAGAGGGCAGCCCGGGCTACACCTTC.